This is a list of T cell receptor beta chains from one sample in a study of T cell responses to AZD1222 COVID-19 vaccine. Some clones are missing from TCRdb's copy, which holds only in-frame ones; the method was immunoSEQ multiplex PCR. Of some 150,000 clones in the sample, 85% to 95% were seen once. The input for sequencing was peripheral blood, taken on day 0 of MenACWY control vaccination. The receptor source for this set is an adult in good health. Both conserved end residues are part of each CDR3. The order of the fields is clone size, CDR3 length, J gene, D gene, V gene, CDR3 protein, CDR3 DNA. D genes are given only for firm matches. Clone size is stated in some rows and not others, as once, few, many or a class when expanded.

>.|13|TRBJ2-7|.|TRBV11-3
CASSLLTGYEQYF
TGTGCCAGCAGCCTCCTTACAGGGTACGAGCAGTACTTC
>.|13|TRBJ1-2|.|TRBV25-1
CASSELRGRGYTF
TGTGCCAGCAGTGAATTACGGGGACGAGGCTACACCTTC
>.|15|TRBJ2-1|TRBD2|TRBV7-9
CASSIPGREYNEQFF
TGTGCCAGCAGCATACCAGGGAGGGAATACAATGAGCAGTTCTTC
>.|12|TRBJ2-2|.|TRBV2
CASRQSTGELFF
TGTGCCAGCAGGCAGTCCACCGGGGAGCTGTTTTTT
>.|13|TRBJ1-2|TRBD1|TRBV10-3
CAISSGTGEGYTF
TGTGCCATCAGCTCCGGGACAGGGGAGGGCTACACCTTC
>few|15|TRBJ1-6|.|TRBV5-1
CASSLEGSYNSPLHF
TGCGCCAGCAGCTTGGAGGGATCGTATAATTCACCCCTCCACTTT
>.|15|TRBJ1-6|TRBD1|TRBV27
CASTPGQGHNSPLHF
TGTGCCAGCACTCCGGGACAGGGCCATAATTCACCCCTCCACTTT
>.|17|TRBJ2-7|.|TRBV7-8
CASSSTGGTGRGYEQYF
TGTGCCAGCAGCTCTACGGGGGGGACAGGGAGAGGCTACGAGCAGTACTTC
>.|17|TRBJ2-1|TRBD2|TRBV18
CASSGLRGLAGGYEQFF
TGTGCCAGCTCAGGCCTACGGGGCCTAGCGGGAGGATATGAGCAGTTCTTC
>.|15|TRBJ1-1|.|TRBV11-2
CASSSRTGGGTEAFF
TGTGCCAGCAGCTCCAGAACCGGTGGGGGCACTGAAGCTTTCTTT
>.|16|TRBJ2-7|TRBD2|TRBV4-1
CASSQVTVSGRGEQYF
TGCGCCAGCAGCCAAGTAACGGTCAGCGGGAGGGGGGAGCAGTACTTC
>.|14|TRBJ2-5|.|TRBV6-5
CASSYHSTQETQYF
TGTGCCAGCAGTTACCACAGTACTCAGGAGACCCAGTACTTC
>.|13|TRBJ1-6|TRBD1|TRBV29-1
CSVGGQGRSPLHF
TGCAGCGTGGGGGGACAGGGGCGATCACCCCTCCACTTT
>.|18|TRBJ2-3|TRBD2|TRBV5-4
CASSPIRGAGISTDTQYF
TGTGCCAGCAGCCCGATTCGGGGAGCGGGGATTAGCACAGATACGCAGTATTTT